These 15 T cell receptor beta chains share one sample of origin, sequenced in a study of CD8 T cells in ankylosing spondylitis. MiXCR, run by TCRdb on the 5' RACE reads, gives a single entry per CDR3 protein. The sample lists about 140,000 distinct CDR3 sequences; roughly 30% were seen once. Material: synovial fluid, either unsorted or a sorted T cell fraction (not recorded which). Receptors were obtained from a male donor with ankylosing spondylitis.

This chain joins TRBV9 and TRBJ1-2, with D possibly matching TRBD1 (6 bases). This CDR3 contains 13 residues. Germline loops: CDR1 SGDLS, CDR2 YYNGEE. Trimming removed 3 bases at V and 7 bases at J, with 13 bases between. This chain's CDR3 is CASSEFRGRGYTF. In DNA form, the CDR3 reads TGTGCCAGCAGCGAGTTCAGGGGACGTGGCTACACCTTC.

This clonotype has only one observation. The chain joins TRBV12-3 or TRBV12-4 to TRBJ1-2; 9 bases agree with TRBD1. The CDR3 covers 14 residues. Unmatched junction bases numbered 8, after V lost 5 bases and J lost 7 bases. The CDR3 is CASSQKQGARGYTF. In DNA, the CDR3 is TGTGCCAGCAGTCAAAAACAGGGGGCGCGTGGCTACACCTTC.

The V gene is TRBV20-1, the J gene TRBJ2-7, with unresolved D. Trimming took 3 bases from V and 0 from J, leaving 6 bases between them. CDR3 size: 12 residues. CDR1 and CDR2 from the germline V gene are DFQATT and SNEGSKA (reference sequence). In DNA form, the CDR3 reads TGCAGTGCTAGTACCCACTCCTACGAGCAGTACTTC. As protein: CSASTHSYEQYF.

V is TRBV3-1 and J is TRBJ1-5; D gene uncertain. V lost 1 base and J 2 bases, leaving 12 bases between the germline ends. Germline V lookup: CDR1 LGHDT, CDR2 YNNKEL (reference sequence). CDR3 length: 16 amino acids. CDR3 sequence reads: CASSQGKGSGNQPQHF. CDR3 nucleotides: TGTGCCAGCAGCCAAGGGAAGGGATCTGGCAATCAGCCCCAGCATTTT.

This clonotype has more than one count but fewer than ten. The CDR3 is CASSIQGAGELFF. CDR3 sequence (DNA): TGCGCCAGCAGCATTCAGGGAGCCGGGGAGCTGTTTTTT. The chain employs TRBV5-1 and TRBJ2-2; D may be TRBD1 or TRBD2 (5 bases each). The CDR3 runs 13 residues. V shed 4 bases and J shed 6 bases, with 10 bases lying between them. Germline loops: CDR1 SGHRS, CDR2 YFSETQ. Full variable domain (outside the CDR3, taken from reference TRBV5-1 and TRBJ2-2): KAGVTQTPRYLIKTRGQQVTLSCSPISGHRSVSWYQQTPGQGLQFLFEYFSETQRNKGNFPGRFSGRQFSNSRSEMNVSTLELGDSALYLCASSIQGAGELFFGEGSRLTVL.

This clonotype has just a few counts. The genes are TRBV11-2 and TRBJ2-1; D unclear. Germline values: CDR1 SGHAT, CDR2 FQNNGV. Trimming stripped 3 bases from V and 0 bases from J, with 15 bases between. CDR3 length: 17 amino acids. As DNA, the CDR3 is TGTGCCAGCAGCTTGAGACATCAGCTTAGCTCCTACAATGAGCAGTTCTTC. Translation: CASSLRHQLSSYNEQFF.

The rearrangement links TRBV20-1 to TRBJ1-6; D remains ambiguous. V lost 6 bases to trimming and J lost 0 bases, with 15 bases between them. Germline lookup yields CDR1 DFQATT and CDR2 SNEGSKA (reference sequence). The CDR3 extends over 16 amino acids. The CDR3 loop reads CSAKPDRTSYNSPLHF. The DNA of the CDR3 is TGCAGTGCAAAACCCGACCGGACCTCCTATAATTCACCCCTCCACTTT.

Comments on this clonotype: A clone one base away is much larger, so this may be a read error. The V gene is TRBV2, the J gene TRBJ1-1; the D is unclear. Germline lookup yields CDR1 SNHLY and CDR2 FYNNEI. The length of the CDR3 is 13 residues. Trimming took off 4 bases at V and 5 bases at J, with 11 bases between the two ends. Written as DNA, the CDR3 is TGTGCCAGCAGTGTCCTTCAATTGACTGAAGCTTTCTTT. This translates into CASSVLQLTEAFF. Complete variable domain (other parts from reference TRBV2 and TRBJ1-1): EPEVTQTPSHQVTQMGQEVILRCVPISNHLYFYWYRQILGQKVEFLVSFYNNEISEKSEIFDDQFSVERPDGSNFTLKIRSTKLEDSAMYFCASSVLQLTEAFFGQGTRLTVV.

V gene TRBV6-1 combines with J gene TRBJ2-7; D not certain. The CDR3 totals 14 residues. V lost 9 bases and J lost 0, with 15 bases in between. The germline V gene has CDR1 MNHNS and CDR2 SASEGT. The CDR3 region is CASVFSWDSYEQYF. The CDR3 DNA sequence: TGTGCCAGTGTCTTCTCGTGGGACTCCTACGAGCAGTACTTC.

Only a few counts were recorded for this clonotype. CDR3 sequence reads: CASSEGRVGNQPQHF. In nucleotides, the CDR3 is TGTGCCAGCAGTGAGGGTAGGGTGGGCAATCAGCCCCAGCATTTT. V usage is TRBV2 and J usage is TRBJ1-5; D not certain. Germline loops: CDR1 SNHLY, CDR2 FYNNEI. This CDR3 is built from 15 residues. Trimming took 3 bases from V and 2 from J, leaving 11 bases between them.

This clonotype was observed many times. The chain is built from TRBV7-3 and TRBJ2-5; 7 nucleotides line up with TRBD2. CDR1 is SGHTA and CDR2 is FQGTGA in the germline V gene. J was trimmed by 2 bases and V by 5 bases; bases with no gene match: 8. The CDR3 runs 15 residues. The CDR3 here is CASSRTGTNQETQYF. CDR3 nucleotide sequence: TGTGCCAGCAGCCGGACCGGGACTAATCAAGAGACCCAGTACTTC. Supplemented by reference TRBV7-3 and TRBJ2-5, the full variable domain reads GAGVSQTPSNKVTEKGKYVELRCDPISGHTALYWYRQSLGQGPEFLIYFQGTGAADDSGLPNDRFFAVRPEGSVSTLKIQRTERGDSAVYLCASSRTGTNQETQYFGPGTRLLVL.

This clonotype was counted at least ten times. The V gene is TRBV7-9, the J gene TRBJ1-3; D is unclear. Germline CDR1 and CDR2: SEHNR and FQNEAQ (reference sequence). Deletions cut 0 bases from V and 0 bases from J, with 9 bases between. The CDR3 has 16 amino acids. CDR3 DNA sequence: TGTGCCAGCAGCTTAGCGGGGAAGAGCTCTGGAAACACCATATATTTT. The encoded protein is CASSLAGKSSGNTIYF.

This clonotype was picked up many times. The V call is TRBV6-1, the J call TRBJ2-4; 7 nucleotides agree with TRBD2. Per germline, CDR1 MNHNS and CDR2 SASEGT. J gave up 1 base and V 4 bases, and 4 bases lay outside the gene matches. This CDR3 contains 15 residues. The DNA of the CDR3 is TGTGCCAGCAGTGGGGAGGGGTCGGCCAAAAACATTCAGTACTTC. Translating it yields CASSGEGSAKNIQYF.

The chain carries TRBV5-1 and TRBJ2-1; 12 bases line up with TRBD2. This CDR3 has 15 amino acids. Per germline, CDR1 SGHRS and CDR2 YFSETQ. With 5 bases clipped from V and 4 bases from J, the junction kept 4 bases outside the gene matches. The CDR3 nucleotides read TGCGCCAGCAGTATAACTAGCGGGGGGTACAATGAGCAGTTCTTC. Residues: CASSITSGGYNEQFF.

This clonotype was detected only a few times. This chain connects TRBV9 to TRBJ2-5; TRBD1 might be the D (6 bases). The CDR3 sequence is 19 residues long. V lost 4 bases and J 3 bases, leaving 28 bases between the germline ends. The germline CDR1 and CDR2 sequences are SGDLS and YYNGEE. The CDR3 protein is CASSPTVGATRGFKETQYF. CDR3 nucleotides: TGTGCCAGCAGCCCGACGGTGGGGGCCACCCGGGGCTTTAAAGAGACCCAGTACTTC.